One and the same sample provided the 30 T cell receptor beta chains below, sequenced in a study of a mutant IDH1 vaccine in newly diagnosed glioma. The antigens of these receptors remain unknown. The protocol was immunoSEQ multiplex PCR, while the TCRdb copy is restricted to in-frame clones and leaves out a portion. The table lists approximately 60,000 clones, about nine tenths of them singletons. This sample's time point: week 23, last vaccination. Vaccination used 300 ug of mutant IDH1 20-mer peptide per dose, with topical imiquimod. The sequencing here drew on PBMCs, taken from a glioma patient whose treatment included an IDH1 peptide vaccine. The receptors stem from a man in his forties or fifties with glioma.

The genes are TRBV9 and TRBJ2-2, with D possibly matching TRBD2 (5 bases). The CDR3 consists of 13 residues. V lost 0 bases and J 7 bases, leaving 7 bases between the germline ends. Germline CDR1 reads SGDLS; CDR2 reads YYNGEE. CDR3 protein: CASSVVGVGELFF. The CDR3, as DNA: TGTGCCAGCAGCGTAGTCGGGGTCGGGGAGCTGTTTTTT.

The chain employs TRBV19 and TRBJ1-1; maybe TRBD1 (5 bases). The length of the CDR3 is 16 residues. V lost 6 bases and J 1 base, leaving 18 bases between the germline ends. Germline V gene data show CDR1 as LNHDA and CDR2 as SQIVND (reference sequence). CDR3 loop: CASSYPGQGGNTEAFF. The CDR3 DNA reads as TGTGCCAGTAGCTATCCCGGACAAGGAGGGAACACTGAAGCTTTCTTT.

The CDR3 is CASNAASGRPNEQFF. Here the CDR3 DNA reads TGTGCCAGCAATGCGGCTAGCGGGAGGCCCAATGAGCAGTTCTTC. The V gene is TRBV28, the J gene TRBJ2-1, with TRBD2 identical over 11 bases. Germline assignment: CDR1 MDHEN and CDR2 SYDVKM. This CDR3 contains 15 residues. V trimming: 7 bases; J trimming: 6 bases; junction bases outside the gene matches: 8.

This clone was seen only once. J is TRBJ2-3 and V is TRBV27; D gene uncertain. The CDR3 length is 13 residues. The ends were cut back, 2 bases at V and 2 bases at J, with 5 bases in the middle. Per germline, CDR1 MNHEY and CDR2 SMNVEV (reference sequence). The CDR3: CASSLGPTDTQYF. The CDR3, as DNA: TGTGCCAGCAGTTTAGGGCCCACAGATACGCAGTATTTT.

The V gene is TRBV6-5, the J gene TRBJ1-5, with a weak D call TRBD1 (6 bases). The CDR3 is 15 amino acids. The germline V and J ends were trimmed by 7 bases and 0 bases, with 13 bases remaining between them. CDR1 and CDR2 from the germline V gene are MNHEY and SVGAGI. In nucleotides, the CDR3 is TGTGCCAGCAAGACTAGGACAGATAGCAATCAGCCCCAGCATTTT. Amino acid sequence: CASKTRTDSNQPQHF.

This clone occurred a few times. The chain carries TRBV21-1 and TRBJ1-4; TRBD1, the D gene given by the table, was not confirmed from the DNA. TRBV21-1 is a listed pseudogene. CDR3 length: 14 amino acids. This CDR3 reads CASSTGVLNEKLFF. The CDR3 DNA sequence: TGTGCCAGCAGCACAGGGGTTCTCAATGAAAAACTGTTTTTT.

V is TRBV27 and J is TRBJ2-6; D ambiguous. Trimming took 2 bases from V and 0 from J, leaving 14 bases between them. The CDR3 is 18 residues long. The V gene's germline CDR1 is MNHEY and CDR2 SMNVEV (reference sequence). The CDR3 nucleotides read TGTGCCAGCAGTTTAACCCCCTCAGTGTACTCTGGGGCCAACGTCCTGACTTTC. As protein: CASSLTPSVYSGANVLTF.

The genes are TRBV6-1 and TRBJ1-2, with D possibly TRBD1 on 5 matching bases. The CDR3 has 13 amino acids. The germline V gene encodes CDR1 MNHNS and CDR2 SASEGT. V was pared by 4 bases and J by 4 bases, with 10 bases between. The CDR3 spells CASSGREAYGYTF. In nucleotides, the CDR3 is TGTGCCAGCAGTGGCAGGGAGGCCTATGGCTACACCTTC.

This clone was seen only a few times. The chain links TRBV7-2 to TRBJ2-5; D unclear. Germline values: CDR1 SGHTA, CDR2 FQGNSA. The CDR3 is made up of 13 amino acids. Trimming stripped 2 bases from V and 1 base from J, with 5 bases between. The CDR3 loop is CASSLSFQETQYF. DNA for the CDR3: TGTGCCAGCAGCTTAAGTTTCCAAGAGACCCAGTACTTC. Based on the CDR3 plus reference TRBV7-2 and TRBJ2-5, the full variable domain is GAGVSQSPSNKVTEKGKDVELRCDPISGHTALYWYRQSLGQGLEFLIYFQGNSAPDKSGLPSDRFSAERTGGSVSTLTIQRTQQEDSAVYLCASSLSFQETQYFGPGTRLLVL.

The chain uses TRBV18 and TRBJ2-7; D is perhaps TRBD1 (5 bases). V shed 3 bases and J shed 0 bases, with 9 bases lying between them. From germline, CDR1 is KGHSH and CDR2 LQKENI. There are 14 residues in the CDR3. CDR3 DNA sequence: TGTGCCAGCTCACCGACGACAGACTCCTACGAGCAGTACTTC. This codes for CASSPTTDSYEQYF.

V gene TRBV10-2 combines with J gene TRBJ2-7; D is unclear. The CDR3 is 15 residues long. Trimming cost V 6 bases and J 0 bases, with 15 bases left between them. The germline gives CDR1 WSHSY, CDR2 SAAADI. The CDR3 nucleotides read TGCGCCAGCAGGTCGGTGAGGCCGAGCTCCTACGAGCAGTACTTC. Translating gives CASRSVRPSSYEQYF.

V is TRBV13 and J is TRBJ2-3, with TRBD2 matching over 11 bases. From germline, CDR1 is PRHDT and CDR2 FYEKMQ (reference sequence). The length of the CDR3 is 15 residues. Trimming removed 4 bases from V and 4 bases from J; junction bases left unmatched: 4. The CDR3 nucleotides are TGTGCCAGCAGCTCACTAGCGGGAGATCCAGATACGCAGTATTTT. This gives the protein CASSSLAGDPDTQYF.

V and J are TRBV20-1 and TRBJ2-1; D is undetermined. CDR1 is DFQATT, CDR2 SNEGSKA, per germline (reference sequence). The CDR3 extends over 11 amino acids. V was shortened by 5 bases and J by 2 bases, with 4 bases between the two germline ends. Written as DNA, the CDR3 is TGCAGTGCTGGACCCTACAATGAGCAGTTCTTC. Its translation is CSAGPYNEQFF.

The chain links TRBV7-2 to TRBJ2-7, with D uncertain. This CDR3 comprises 14 residues. CDR1 is SGHTA and CDR2 is FQGNSA in the germline V gene. V gave up 2 bases and J gave up 1 base, with 9 bases separating them. CDR3 sequence reads: CASSLWAGSYEQYF. CDR3 DNA: TGTGCCAGCAGCTTATGGGCAGGATCCTACGAGCAGTACTTC.

The gene calls are TRBV19 and TRBJ2-7; 8 bases agree with TRBD1. CDR1 is LNHDA, CDR2 SQIVND, per germline (reference sequence). This CDR3 spans 13 amino acids. V was clipped by 8 bases and J by 4 bases; unmatched bases: 7. The CDR3 nucleotides are TGTGCCAGTGGACAGGGAGTGGGATACGAGCAGTACTTC. Its translation is CASGQGVGYEQYF.

V gene TRBV2 combines with J gene TRBJ2-7, with 12 bases aligning to TRBD1. The germline gives CDR1 SNHLY, CDR2 FYNNEI. This CDR3 is built from 16 residues. J was trimmed by 1 base and V by 2 bases; bases with no gene match: 3. In DNA form, the CDR3 reads TGTGCCAGCAGTGAACCGGGACAGGGGGCATCCTACGAGCAGTACTTC. Its protein is CASSEPGQGASYEQYF.

V gene TRBV5-6 combines with J gene TRBJ2-7; possibly TRBD1 for D (5 bases). Germline V gene lookup returns CDR1 SGHDT and CDR2 YYEEEE. The CDR3 has 11 amino acids. The V gene lost 3 bases and the J gene lost 7 bases, with 8 bases spanning the gap. As DNA, the CDR3 is TGTGCCAGCAGCTCAGGGTGGGAGCAGTACTTC. Its protein product is CASSSGWEQYF.

This chain links TRBV7-3 with TRBJ2-1, with 11 bases aligning to TRBD2. V shed 4 bases, J shed 2 bases, and the junction held 1 base outside the gene matches. The CDR3 has 15 residues. The V gene's germline CDR1 is SGHTA and CDR2 FQGTGA. CDR3 DNA sequence: TGTGCCAGCAGCTCACTAGCGGGAGCCTACAATGAGCAGTTCTTC. Translation gives CASSSLAGAYNEQFF.

For this clone: An end of the junction differs from the germline gene, which may be a read error. Other DNA sequences in this sample translate to the same CDR3. The chain employs TRBV27 and TRBJ1-2; no firm D call. Germline values: CDR1 MNHEY, CDR2 SMNVEV (reference sequence). The CDR3 covers 14 residues. The CDR3 nucleotides are TGTGCCAGCAGACCTCGAGGCAGAAACTATGGCTATACCTTC. Translation: CASRPRGRNYGYTF.

CDR3 in amino acids: CASSAATAGLPQHF. The CDR3 DNA is TGTGCCAGCAGTGCCGCCACAGCTGGATTGCCCCAGCATTTT. V and J are TRBV2 and TRBJ1-5, with no clear D. The CDR3 length is 14 residues. Looked up from germline, CDR1 is SNHLY and CDR2 is FYNNEI. V lost 4 bases and J 9 bases, leaving 16 bases between the germline ends.

This chain uses TRBV5-4 with TRBJ2-2; 8 bases are a match to TRBD2. This CDR3 spans 15 amino acids. Germline CDR1 and CDR2: SGHNT and YYREEE (reference sequence). Trimming removed 0 bases from V and 4 bases from J; junction bases left unmatched: 2. For the CDR3, the DNA is TGTGCCAGCAGCTTGGCTCTAGCGGGCACCGGGGAGCTGTTTTTT. Translation gives CASSLALAGTGELFF.

This clone was detected once. The chain couples TRBV14 to TRBJ2-1; TRBD1 is a possible D gene (5 bases). V gave up 6 bases and J gave up 4 bases, with 10 bases separating them. The CDR3 is 13 residues long. From germline, CDR1 is SGHDN and CDR2 FVKESK. The DNA for the CDR3 is TGTGCCAGCAGGGGGCCAGCGTACAATGAGCAGTTCTTC. It is translated as CASRGPAYNEQFF. Using reference TRBV14 and TRBJ2-1 for the parts outside the CDR3, the full variable domain is EAGVTQFPSHSVIEKGQTVTLRCDPISGHDNLYWYRRVMGKEIKFLLHFVKESKQDESGMPNNRFLAERTGGTYSTLKVQPAELEDSGVYFCASRGPAYNEQFFGPGTRLTVL.

The chain links TRBV7-2 to TRBJ2-1; TRBD2 matches at 8 bases. The CDR3 consists of 14 residues. Unmatched junction bases numbered 10, after V lost 6 bases and J lost 9 bases. The germline V gene has CDR1 SGHTA and CDR2 FQGNSA. Here the CDR3 DNA reads TGTGCCAGCAGGGGACTAGGGGTCCGCGGTGAGCAGTTCTTC. Amino acids: CASRGLGVRGEQFF. Supplemented by reference TRBV7-2 and TRBJ2-1, the full variable domain reads GAGVSQSPSNKVTEKGKDVELRCDPISGHTALYWYRQSLGQGLEFLIYFQGNSAPDKSGLPSDRFSAERTGGSVSTLTIQRTQQEDSAVYLCASRGLGVRGEQFFGPGTRLTVL.

The CDR3 protein is CASSQDSGTLRVEYF. The CDR3 bases are TGCGCCAGCAGCCAAGATTCGGGGACTCTACGTGTTGAGTATTTT. This chain connects TRBV4-3 to TRBJ2-3; maybe TRBD2 (6 bases). Germline CDR1 and CDR2: LGHNA and YSLEER. This CDR3 spans 15 amino acids. Deletions cut 0 bases from V and 13 bases from J, with 20 bases between.

The chain uses TRBV9 and TRBJ2-3; D is unresolved. The CDR3 runs 14 residues. The germline V gene has CDR1 SGDLS and CDR2 YYNGEE. The ends were cut back, 0 bases at V and 2 bases at J, with 7 bases in the middle. The CDR3 loop is CASSVGLPTDTQYF. The CDR3 DNA follows: TGTGCCAGCAGCGTAGGACTTCCCACAGATACGCAGTATTTT.

The chain employs TRBV5-1 and TRBJ1-2; 10 nucleotides line up with TRBD1. The germline CDR1 and CDR2 sequences are SGHRS and YFSETQ. The V and J ends lost 4 bases and 7 bases, in that order; junction bases with no gene match: 10. The CDR3 spans 15 residues. CDR3 bases: TGCGCCAGCAGCGCCCGGGACAGGGGAAGGGGTGGCTACACCTTC. Translated, it gives CASSARDRGRGGYTF.

This chain joins TRBV4-3 and TRBJ2-4, with D perhaps TRBD1 (6 bases). The germline CDR1 and CDR2 sequences are LGHNA and YSLEER. V dropped 6 bases and J dropped 5 bases, with 20 bases sitting between them. CDR3 length: 16 residues. This CDR3 is CASSPTWAGVENIQYF. Written as DNA, the CDR3 is TGCGCCAGCAGTCCCACCTGGGCAGGGGTCGAAAACATTCAGTACTTC.

V usage is TRBV10-3 and J usage is TRBJ2-7; TRBD2 matches at 8 bases. CDR3 length equals 12 residues. Germline loops: CDR1 ENHRY, CDR2 SYGVKD. Here the CDR3 DNA reads TGTGCTTCCGGGACTAGTCCCTACGAGCAGTACTTC. Translating gives CASGTSPYEQYF.

The CDR3 loop reads CASSFTGLAGTTDTQYF. The CDR3 DNA reads TGTGCCAGCAGCTTCACGGGACTAGCGGGAACCACAGATACGCAGTATTTT. This sequence joins TRBV13 and TRBJ2-3; TRBD2 matches at 13 bases. Looked up from germline, CDR1 is PRHDT and CDR2 is FYEKMQ (reference sequence). Losses at the gene ends were 3 bases for V and 2 bases for J; bases not matched to a gene: 5. The CDR3 loop spans 17 amino acids. The full variable domain, with the rest looked up from reference TRBV13 and TRBJ2-3, is AAGVIQSPRHLIKEKRETATLKCYPIPRHDTVYWYQQGPGQDPQFLISFYEKMQSDKGSIPDRFSAQQFSDYHSELNMSSLELGDSALYFCASSFTGLAGTTDTQYFGPGTRLTVL.

The chain recombines TRBV27 with TRBJ2-7; perhaps TRBD1 as D (6 bases). Germline CDR1 is MNHEY and CDR2 is SMNVEV (reference sequence). The CDR3 is 14 amino acids. Trimming stripped 4 bases from V and 2 bases from J, with 12 bases between. The CDR3 spells CASSWAGTTYEQYF. In DNA form, the CDR3 reads TGTGCCAGCAGTTGGGCAGGGACAACCTACGAGCAGTACTTC.